This T cell receptor (beta chain) originates from a study of blood T cell repertoires in COVID-19 (dated by TCRdb to 2018 to 2021). As for the study more broadly: The collaborator samples originated in the United States, Italy and Spain and spanned the acute and convalescent phases of COVID-19. The material from the prospective study consisted of cDNA or gDNA derived from T cells, B-cell-depleted T cells, or PBMCs. Deeply sampled blood TCRbeta repertoires from subjects exposed to, actively infected with, or recovered from COVID-19 were included in the dataset. A freely available public database, intended as a resource for researchers studying the immune response to SARS-CoV-2, is where the repertoires were released. Samples were obtained from the ongoing ImmuneRACE study (first 160 participants) and from 1,200 or so subjects provided by 6 global collaborators. Nearly every sample came with metadata listing a de-identified subject ID, COVID-19 status, age in years and sex. Where available, HLA class I and class II types were taken from metadata supplied by the sample provider and were not determined by assay-based typing. General study outcomes and caveats: The amount of clinical and demographic metadata varied by source and participant and was provided uncurated.

CDR1 is given as MNHEY and CDR2 as SMNVEV, both from the germline V gene (reference sequence). The CDR3 spans 15 residues, from the cysteine through the phenylalanine. Left in the record is the CDR3 DNA by itself, 45 bases read in frame from the first base. V is pruned by 6 bases and J by 0 bases, leaving 5 bases of the junction without a gene match. Enrolling through a virtual design, the prospective study's participants ranged in age from roughly 18 to 89 years and lived across approximately 25 United States geographic areas. In the prospective study, participants were assigned to cohorts based on the clinical history participants reported in a screening survey and a study questionnaire. Each participant in the prospective study had whole blood, serum and a nasopharyngeal or oropharyngeal swab collected by mobile phlebotomists. Participants in the prospective study had the option to provide additional blood draws and questionnaires over a roughly 2-month period. Before DNA extraction, blood samples from the prospective study were shipped at room temperature or frozen.

A note on this clone: It has no known antigen specificity. Base qualities are missing; no much larger clone stands one base away.

TCRbeta CDR3 regions were amplified from genomic DNA using the immunoSEQ Assay, a bias-controlled multiplex PCR. The authors' analysis ran thus. The number of nucleated cells in each sample was estimated from the amplification of reference gene primers within the assay. To quantify the absolute abundance of each unique TCRbeta CDR3 rearrangement, sequence reads were collapsed and filtered. For each sample, productive Simpson clonality was calculated as the square root of Simpson's diversity index over productive rearrangements. As stored in TCRdb, this immuneACCESS dataset retains in-frame rearrangements with V and J assigned. A fraction of the clones does not appear; measured against another copy, unresolved V genes explain less than half of the discrepancy, and the remainder lacks a known reason. For V, J and clone size, that table is used; D and trimming come from the DNA. A total of 200,000 to 250,000 clones appear in this sample, around 82% of them only once. Jointly, the top ten make up 4.3% of the sample.

The V gene is TRBV27 and the J gene is TRBJ1-5, and TRBD1 aligns with 7 junction nucleotides. Material: PBMCs or T cells enriched from blood (not recorded which). This TCR was recovered from a man under 40 with acute COVID-19. The DNA sequence reads TGTGCCAGCAGAGACAGGGTTGATAGCAATCAGCCCCAGCATTTT. Its product reads: CASRDRVDSNQPQHF.